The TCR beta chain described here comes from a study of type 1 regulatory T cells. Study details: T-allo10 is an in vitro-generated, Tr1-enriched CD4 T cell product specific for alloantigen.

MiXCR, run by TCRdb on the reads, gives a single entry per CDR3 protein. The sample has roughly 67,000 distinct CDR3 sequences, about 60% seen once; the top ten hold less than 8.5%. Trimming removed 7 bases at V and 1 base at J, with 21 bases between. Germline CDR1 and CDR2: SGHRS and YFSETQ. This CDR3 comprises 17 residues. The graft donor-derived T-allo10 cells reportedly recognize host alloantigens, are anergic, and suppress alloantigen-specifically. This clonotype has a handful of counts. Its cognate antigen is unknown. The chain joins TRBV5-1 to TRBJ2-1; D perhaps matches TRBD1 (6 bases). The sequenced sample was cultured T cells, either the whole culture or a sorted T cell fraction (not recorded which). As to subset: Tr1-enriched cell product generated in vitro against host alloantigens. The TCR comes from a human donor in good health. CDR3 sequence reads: CASYKTLTGSSYNEQFF. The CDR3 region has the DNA TGCGCCAGCTACAAAACATTAACAGGGTCTTCCTACAATGAGCAGTTCTTC.